This TCR beta chain was sequenced in a study of regulatory T cells in long-lasting Graves disease (dated by TCRdb to 2020 to 2023). For the wider study: In the newly diagnosed Graves' disease group, patients had been taking antithyroid drugs for less than 3 months. This study used TCR sequencing and RNA sequencing of peripheral blood to compare persistent Graves' disease patients against newly diagnosed Graves' disease patients. TCR sequencing covered around 13 persistent and about 20 newly diagnosed Graves' disease patients, some 33 samples in total. The study was conducted in China and was registered as a clinical trial. Findings and caveats that apply to the study as a whole: Because the primary lesion, thyroid tissue, could not be accessed, the study looked at peripheral blood alone. Sequencing and analysis were restricted to the TCR beta chain. Patients with persistent disease shared more public clonotypes (around 3,000) than newly diagnosed patients did (more than 900). Compared with newly diagnosed patients, patients with persistent Graves' disease had lower TCR Shannon entropy and fewer highly expanded clones, which suggests clonal expansion. The small sample size was acknowledged by the authors as a limitation that may reduce accuracy. TRBV28, TRBJ1-2 and TRBJ2-5 were preferentially used in persistent disease, while TRBV20-1 and TRBJ2-1 were favored in newly diagnosed disease.

In the paper's terms, the time point label means: newly diagnosed GD, antithyroid drugs for less than 3 months. For both TCR sequencing and RNA sequencing, RNA was extracted from PBMCs in TRIzol. The diagnosis of Graves' disease followed American Thyroid Association guidelines. Patients were recruited from an endocrinology department in Xi'an, China. From each patient, around 9 milliliters of peripheral blood was collected into an EDTA anticoagulant tube. Ficoll Paque Plus density gradient separation was used to isolate PBMCs, and no additional T cell sorting was done. An Agilent 2100 Bioanalyzer and agarose gel were used to assess RNA quality, and a NanoDrop 2000 was used to measure RNA concentration. To prepare the library, multiplex PCR was applied. TCRdb names Illumina HiSeq 4000 as the instrument used. TCR beta libraries were built with iRepertoire HTBI primers and Arm-PCR amplification of CDR3 regions. Before sequencing, the PCR products underwent gel purification. For the original study's pipeline: Gene usage analysis of CDR3 amino acid clonotypes used the roughly 60 TRBV and fewer than 15 TRBJ segments found across samples. Filtered high-quality paired reads were merged into contigs using COPE and FqMerger. BLAST was used to align contigs to IMGT TRBV, TRBD and TRBJ reference genes, and CDR3 was defined according to IMGT. Any clonotype with a frequency above 0.1% was counted as a highly expanded clone. Shannon entropy served as the measure of repertoire diversity, while the Gini coefficient captured V-J evenness. A clonotype was considered public if more than one individual shared it. Through fastp at Q25 and MiXCR, TCRdb rebuilt clones from the public reads, retaining in-frame beta chains. Rows with one shared CDR3 protein collapse into an entry with the most common genes and DNA. The V and J calls and clone size come from TCRdb's table, not from the authors' own analysis. The sample table shows about 200,000 distinct CDR3 sequences, and around 17% are seen once. Over 20% of the sample is in the top ten clones.

According to the germline V gene, CDR1 reads MNHNS and CDR2 reads SASEGT. The CDR3 sequence holds 14 residues, the cysteine and phenylalanine included. Only the CDR3 DNA is retained, 42 bases long and in frame from the first base. V is clipped by 6 bases and J by 0 bases, and the sequence between their germline boundaries is 11 bases long. Worth noting for this clonotype: The clone's antigen remains unknown. The record has no base qualities; no much larger clone is one base away.

Rearrangement joined TRBV6-1 to TRBJ1-2; the D region possibly corresponds to TRBD1 (5 bases align). The material sequenced was peripheral blood mononuclear cells (PBMCs), taken at new diagnosis, from a patient treated with antithyroid drugs. The sequence was collected from a female donor with Graves disease. CDR3 reads: CASSRDGSNYGYTF. The base sequence is TGTGCCAGCAGCCGGGACGGATCTAACTATGGCTACACCTTC.